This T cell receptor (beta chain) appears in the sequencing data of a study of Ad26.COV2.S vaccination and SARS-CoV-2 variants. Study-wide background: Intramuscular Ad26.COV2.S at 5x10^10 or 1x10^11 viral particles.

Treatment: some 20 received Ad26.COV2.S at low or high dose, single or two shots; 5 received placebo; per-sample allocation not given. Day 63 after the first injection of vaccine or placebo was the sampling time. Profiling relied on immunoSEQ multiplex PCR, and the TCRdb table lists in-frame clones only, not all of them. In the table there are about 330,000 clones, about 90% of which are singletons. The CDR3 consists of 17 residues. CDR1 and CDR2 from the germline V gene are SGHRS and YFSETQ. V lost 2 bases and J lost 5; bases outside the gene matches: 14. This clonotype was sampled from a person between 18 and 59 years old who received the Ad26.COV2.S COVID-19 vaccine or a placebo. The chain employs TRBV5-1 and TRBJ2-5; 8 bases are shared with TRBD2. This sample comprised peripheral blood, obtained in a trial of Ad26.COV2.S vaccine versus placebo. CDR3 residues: CASSFVSKSGGVETQYF. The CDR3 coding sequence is TGCGCCAGCAGCTTCGTTAGCAAGTCCGGGGGGGTGGAGACCCAGTACTTC.